The clone carrying this T cell receptor beta chain was recorded a few times. Its antigen is unknown. The germline V gene has CDR1 SQVTM and CDR2 ANQGSEA. The CDR3 is 15 amino acids. Unmatched junction bases numbered 7, after V lost 2 bases and J lost 7 bases. This record comes from a study of blood T cells in healthy people across ages. Study context: Every two T cells gave about one barcoded beta molecule via template switching.

General study points: Higher diversity and more naive CD4+ cells were features of long-lived donors, compared to aged donors.

Combining a sample-barcoded 5' primer with a J-beta primer mix, a second PCR ran for about 6 to 11 cycles. MiXCR, applied by TCRdb to the 5' RACE reads, yields one record per CDR3 protein. This repertoire shows 800,000 or so distinct CDR3 sequences, roughly 25% found once; its top ten account for under 4.5%. The sample was also linked to a second study, of T cells of mothers and their children.

This TCR came from a boy between 5 and 17 years old in good health. Sequenced sample: blood. This chain joins TRBV29-1 and TRBJ2-1; 11 nucleotides align to TRBD2. The DNA for the CDR3 is TGCAGCGTTGAACTTAGCGGGAGGGCTCTAAATGAGCAGTTCTTC. This translates into CSVELSGRALNEQFF.